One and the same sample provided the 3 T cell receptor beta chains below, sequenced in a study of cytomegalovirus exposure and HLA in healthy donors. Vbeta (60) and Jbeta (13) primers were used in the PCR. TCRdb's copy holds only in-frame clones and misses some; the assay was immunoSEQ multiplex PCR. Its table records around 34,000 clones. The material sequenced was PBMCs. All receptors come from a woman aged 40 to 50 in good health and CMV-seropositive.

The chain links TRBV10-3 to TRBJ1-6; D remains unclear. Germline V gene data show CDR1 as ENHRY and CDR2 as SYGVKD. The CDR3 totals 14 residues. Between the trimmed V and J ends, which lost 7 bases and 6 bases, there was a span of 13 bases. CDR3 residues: CAITDDSTNSPLHF. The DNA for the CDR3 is TGTGCCATCACCGATGACTCGACTAATTCACCCCTCCACTTT.

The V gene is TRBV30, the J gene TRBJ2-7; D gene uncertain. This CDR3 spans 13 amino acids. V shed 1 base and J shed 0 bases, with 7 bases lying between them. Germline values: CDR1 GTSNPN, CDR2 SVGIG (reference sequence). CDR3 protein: CAWSGISSYEQYF. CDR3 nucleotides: TGTGCCTGGAGTGGAATCAGCTCCTACGAGCAGTACTTC.

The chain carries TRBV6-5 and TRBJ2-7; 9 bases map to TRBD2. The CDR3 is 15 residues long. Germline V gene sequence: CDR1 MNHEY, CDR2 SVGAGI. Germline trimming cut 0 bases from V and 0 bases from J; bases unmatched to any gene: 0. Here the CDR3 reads CASSYSSGSSYEQYF. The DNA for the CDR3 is TGTGCCAGCAGTTACTCTAGCGGGAGCTCCTACGAGCAGTACTTC.